This entry concerns a single TCR beta chain. Its antigen is currently unknown. This specimen belongs to a study of Ad26.COV2.S vaccination and SARS-CoV-2 variants. Study outcomes and limitations: Spike-specific TCR breadth was greater after Ad26.COV2.S than placebo.

The table came from immunoSEQ multiplex PCR; TCRdb's copy has only in-frame clones and leaves some out. The repertoire holds approximately 400,000 clones, with around 90% as singletons. The germline V and J ends were trimmed by 3 bases and 6 bases, with 15 bases remaining between them. The CDR3 loop spans 15 amino acids. CDR1 is SGHTA, CDR2 FQGNSA, per germline. The chain couples TRBV7-2 to TRBJ1-5; D possibly corresponds to TRBD1 (5 bases). The sequences come from peripheral blood, collected after recovery from COVID-19. This TCR came from a human donor who had recovered from COVID-19. The chain's CDR3 is CASSFGRVSGQPQHF. The DNA for the CDR3 is TGTGCCAGCAGCTTCGGCAGGGTATCAGGTCAGCCCCAGCATTTT.